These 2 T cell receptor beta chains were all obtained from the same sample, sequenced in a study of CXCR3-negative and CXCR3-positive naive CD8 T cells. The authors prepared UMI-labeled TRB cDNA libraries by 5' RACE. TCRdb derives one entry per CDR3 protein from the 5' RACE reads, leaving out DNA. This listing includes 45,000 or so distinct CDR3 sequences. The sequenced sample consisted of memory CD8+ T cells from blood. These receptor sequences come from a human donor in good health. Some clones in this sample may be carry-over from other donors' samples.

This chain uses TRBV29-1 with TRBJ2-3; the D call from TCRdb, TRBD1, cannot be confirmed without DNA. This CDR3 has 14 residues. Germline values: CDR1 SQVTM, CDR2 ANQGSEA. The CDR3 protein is CSVDGDGSTDTQYF.

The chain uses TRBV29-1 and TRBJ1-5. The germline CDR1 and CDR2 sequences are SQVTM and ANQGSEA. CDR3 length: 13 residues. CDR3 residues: CSVSGGDNQPQHF.